Listed below are T cell receptor beta chains from one sample, sequenced in a study of identical twins. TCRdb fed the 5' RACE reads into MiXCR, producing one record per CDR3 protein. This table holds under 250,000 distinct CDR3 sequences, approximately 7.8% found once. Separately, the same data were catalogued under a study of yellow fever vaccine responses in identical twins.

Sequences were obtained from CD8+ T cells sorted from blood. Receptor source: a woman aged 18-29 years in good health. Each CDR3 is given with its conserved first and last residue.

v_gene	j_gene	CDR3aa
TRBV12-3/TRBV12-4	TRBJ2-5	CASSLDGRVGQETQYF
TRBV5-5	TRBJ1-2	CASSPWTGYGYTF
TRBV5-1	TRBJ1-2	CASSSDYSTGENYGYTF
TRBV12-3/TRBV12-4	TRBJ2-7	CASSLSSAPGRADYYEQYF
TRBV7-9	TRBJ2-5	CASSLVGHGREETQYF
TRBV12-3/TRBV12-4	TRBJ2-5	CASSLGRGGETQYF
TRBV7-9	TRBJ2-5	CASRGFQETQYF
TRBV28	TRBJ2-1	CASSFLAALVGNEQFF
TRBV7-3	TRBJ2-1	CASSSRDNEQFF
TRBV12-3/TRBV12-4	TRBJ2-1	CAIHEQGREYNEQFF
TRBV7-8	TRBJ1-1	CASLQGVNTEAFF
TRBV7-2	TRBJ1-5	CASSLGRAGGARDQPQHF
TRBV20-1	TRBJ2-1	CSARPDFHEQFF
TRBV20-1	TRBJ2-3	CSASGRGGVDTQYF
TRBV7-6	TRBJ2-1	CASSLGLAGVQYNEQFF
TRBV6-1	TRBJ1-1	CASSPTGTGNTEAFF
TRBV29-1	TRBJ2-7	CSVETGTPNEQYF
TRBV20-1	TRBJ1-6	CSASGINSPLHF
TRBV24-1	TRBJ2-7	CATSVVSRDTFYEQYF
TRBV28	TRBJ2-7	CASSERLSSYEQYF
TRBV9	TRBJ2-7	CASSVGSGSPYEQYF
TRBV29-1	TRBJ2-1	CSVGQGAEQFF
TRBV4-1	TRBJ1-5	CASSQEDGFGNQPQHF
TRBV28	TRBJ2-1	CASSSLMGQGGYEQFF
TRBV28	TRBJ2-1	CASSLYFATGDEQFF
TRBV12-3/TRBV12-4	TRBJ1-5	CASSVDGDQPQHF
TRBV9	TRBJ2-1	CASNGGGPNEQFF
TRBV27	TRBJ2-3	CASHLSTQYF
TRBV7-9	TRBJ2-7	CASSLNQAGNPYEQYF